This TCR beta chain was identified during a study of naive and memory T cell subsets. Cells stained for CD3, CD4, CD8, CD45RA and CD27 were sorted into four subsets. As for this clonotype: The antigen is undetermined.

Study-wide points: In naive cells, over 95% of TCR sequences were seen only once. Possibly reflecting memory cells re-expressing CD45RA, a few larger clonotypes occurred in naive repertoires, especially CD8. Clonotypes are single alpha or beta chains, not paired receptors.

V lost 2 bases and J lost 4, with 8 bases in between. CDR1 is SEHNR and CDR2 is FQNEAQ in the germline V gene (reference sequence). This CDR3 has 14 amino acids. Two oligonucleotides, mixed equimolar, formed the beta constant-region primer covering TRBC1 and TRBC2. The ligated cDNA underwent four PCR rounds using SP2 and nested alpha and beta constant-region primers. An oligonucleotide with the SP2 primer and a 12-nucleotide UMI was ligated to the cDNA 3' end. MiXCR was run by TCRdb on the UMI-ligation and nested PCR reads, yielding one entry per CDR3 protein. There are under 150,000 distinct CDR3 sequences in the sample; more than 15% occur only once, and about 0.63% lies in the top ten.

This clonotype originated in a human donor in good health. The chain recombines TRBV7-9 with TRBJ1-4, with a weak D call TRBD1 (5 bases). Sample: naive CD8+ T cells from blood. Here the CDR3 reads CASSLQGRNEKLFF. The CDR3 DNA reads TGTGCCAGCAGCTTACAGGGACGTAATGAAAAACTGTTTTTT.